This passage covers 6 T cell receptor beta chains from one sample sequenced in a study of T-cell memory formation after mild COVID-19. MiXCR, applied by TCRdb to the 5' RACE reads, yields one record per CDR3 protein. The sample has about 140,000 distinct CDR3 sequences, approximately 25% seen once. The sample was PBMCs or a T cell subset sorted from them (not recorded which). Receptors originate from an adult woman who had mild COVID-19 (a few samples of this study predate the infection). Cell type and time point are not known.

The chain couples TRBV9 to TRBJ2-1, with 7 positions matching TRBD2. CDR3 length: 17 residues. Germline V gene lookup returns CDR1 SGDLS and CDR2 YYNGEE. Trimming at V came to 0 bases and at J to 5 bases, leaving 11 bases not matched to a gene. The DNA of the CDR3 is TGTGCCAGCAGCGTAGGGGGGGGATCCCCCCCTCACAATGAGCAGTTCTTC. Amino acid sequence: CASSVGGGSPPHNEQFF.

This chain links TRBV20-1 with TRBJ2-7, with D unresolved. The V gene's germline CDR1 is DFQATT and CDR2 SNEGSKA (reference sequence). V shed 0 bases and J shed 7 bases, with 10 bases lying between them. This CDR3 region has 12 residues. The CDR3 nucleotides are TGCAGTGCTAGAGACACGGCTGAGGAGCAGTACTTC. It translates to CSARDTAEEQYF.

This clonotype was detected a few times. The chain uses TRBV11-2 and TRBJ1-1; no clear D. Germline V CDR1 and CDR2: SGHAT, FQNNGV. Trimming took off 2 bases at V and 1 base at J, with 14 bases between the two ends. The CDR3 has 16 amino acids. In DNA form, the CDR3 reads TGTGCCAGCAGCTTACTCGCAGAAACACAGAACACTGAAGCTTTCTTT. Its translation: CASSLLAETQNTEAFF.

This clonotype has just a few counts. V usage is TRBV7-9 and J usage is TRBJ2-7; a possible D gene is TRBD2 (6 bases). V was pared by 1 base and J by 3 bases, with 16 bases between. Germline V gives CDR1 SEHNR, CDR2 FQNEAQ (reference sequence). This CDR3 has 16 residues. The CDR3 DNA is TGTGCCAGCAGCTTAGAGGGATTAGCGGACCTCTACGAGCAGTACTTC. It specifies CASSLEGLADLYEQYF.

V usage is TRBV5-1 and J usage is TRBJ1-2, with TRBD1 matching over 10 bases. In germline, CDR1 is SGHRS, CDR2 YFSETQ. This CDR3 has 18 amino acids. V gave up 7 bases and J gave up 4 bases; unmatched junction bases: 19. The CDR3 nucleotides are TGCGCCAGCGGCTCCGGGTCCGGGACAGGGGATAGTATCTATGGCTACACCTTC. It translates to CASGSGSGTGDSIYGYTF.

This chain joins TRBV6-1 and TRBJ1-1, with D tentatively TRBD1 (5 bases). The V end was cut by 7 bases, the J end by 5 bases, with 14 bases between. The length of the CDR3 is 13 residues. From germline, CDR1 is MNHNS and CDR2 SASEGT. CDR3 in amino acids: CASNFNGGTEAFF. CDR3 nucleotides: TGTGCCAGCAACTTCAACGGGGGGACTGAAGCTTTCTTT.